The 4 T cell receptor beta chains presented below share a single source sample, sequenced in a study of low-dose radiotherapy and immunotherapy resistance in tumors. TRAV- and TRBV-specific primers were used for first-strand cDNA, which covered alpha and beta chains. Using a constant-region primer together with a V-primer adapter, TCRs were subjected to approximately 20 PCR cycles of amplification. Via MiXCR, TCRdb re-called the reads, giving one row per CDR3 protein. There are 13,000 to 15,000 distinct CDR3 sequences in the sample; around 75% occur only once, and less than 6% lies in the top ten. The receptors were gathered from a human donor with advanced metastatic prostate, ovarian, gallbladder or colorectal cancer (not recorded which). This table probably holds off-target reads from a library built for another chain.

V usage is TRBV29-1 and J usage is TRBJ2-1; perhaps TRBD2 as D (6 bases). Germline lookup yields CDR1 SQVTM and CDR2 ANQGSEA. V was pared by 7 bases and J by 6 bases, with 16 bases between. The CDR3 is 13 amino acids. CDR3 nucleotide sequence: TGCAGCGGTTCCCTGGGGGGAGGCAATGAGCAGTTCTTC. Its translation: CSGSLGGGNEQFF.

The gene calls are TRBV20-1 and TRBJ2-1, with D tentatively TRBD1 (5 bases). The CDR3 sequence is 11 residues long. Trimming removed 5 bases from V and 9 bases from J, with 11 bases in between. CDR1 DFQATT and CDR2 SNEGSKA come from the germline V gene (reference sequence). The CDR3 region is CSASQVAEQFF. DNA of the CDR3: TGCAGTGCTTCACAGGTAGCTGAGCAGTTCTTC.

The rearrangement joins TRBV30 to TRBJ2-5, with TRBD2 identical over 8 bases. This CDR3 comprises 14 residues. The germline CDR1 and CDR2 sequences are GTSNPN and SVGIG (reference sequence). The junction had 13 bases not matched to a gene; V was cut back by 8 bases and J by 5 bases. CDR3 sequence: CALTGGRMLETQYF. The CDR3 DNA sequence: TGTGCCCTCACGGGGGGGCGTATGTTGGAGACCCAGTACTTC.

The gene calls are TRBV6-8 and TRBJ1-5; D is undetermined. The ends were cut back, 8 bases at V and 8 bases at J, with 16 bases in the middle. CDR3 size: 13 residues. From germline, CDR1 is MNHGY and CDR2 SAAAGT. DNA of the CDR3: TGTGCCAGCTATGTACACCCGACGGAGCCCCAGCATTTT. The encoded protein is CASYVHPTEPQHF.